Presented here are 21 T cell receptor beta chains from one specimen sequenced in a study of shared clonotypes between healthy human individuals. Sequenced by immunoSEQ multiplex PCR; TCRdb stores in-frame clones only, minus some. Among a few hundred thousand clones listed, around three quarters were seen once. Sample: PBMCs. These receptors originate from a middle-aged woman in good health. Some clones in this sample may be carry-over from other donors' samples.

The rearrangement uses TRBV18 and TRBJ2-7; tentatively, D is TRBD2 (6 bases). The germline V gene encodes CDR1 KGHSH and CDR2 LQKENI. The CDR3 has 12 residues. V was trimmed by 1 base and J by 6 bases, leaving 7 bases between them. In DNA, the CDR3 is TGTGCCAGCTCACCACGGGAGGTCGAGCAGTACTTC. It specifies CASSPREVEQYF.

Only a few counts were recorded for this clone. The V gene is TRBV18, the J gene TRBJ2-3; 11 bases line up with TRBD2. Germline CDR1 reads KGHSH; CDR2 reads LQKENI. Trimming took 5 bases from V and 3 from J; bases not matched to a gene: 7. The CDR3 has 16 amino acids. The CDR3 sequence is CASSILAGETTDTQYF. CDR3 nucleotides: TGTGCCAGCTCAATACTAGCGGGAGAGACGACAGATACGCAGTATTTT.

The table lists this clone with a count of one. The chain employs TRBV4-2 and TRBJ2-7; no firm D call. This CDR3 is built from 13 residues. The germline V gene has CDR1 LGHNA and CDR2 YNFKEQ. V dropped 0 bases and J dropped 6 bases, with 9 bases sitting between them. The CDR3 reads CASSQDSRREQYF. In nucleotides, the CDR3 is TGTGCCAGCAGCCAAGATAGTAGGCGCGAGCAGTACTTC.

The chain recombines TRBV6-5 with TRBJ1-2; D is possibly TRBD1 (5 bases). Germline V gene lookup returns CDR1 MNHEY and CDR2 SVGAGI. V lost 1 base and J 8 bases, leaving 8 bases between the germline ends. CDR3 size: 12 residues. This CDR3 reads CASSYFQGGYTF. CDR3 DNA sequence: TGTGCCAGCAGTTACTTTCAGGGCGGCTACACCTTC.

V gene TRBV18 combines with J gene TRBJ1-1, with a tentative D call TRBD1 (5 bases). The CDR3 loop spans 13 amino acids. The V gene lost 0 bases and the J gene lost 3 bases, with 5 bases spanning the gap. Germline CDR1 reads KGHSH; CDR2 reads LQKENI. CDR3: CASSPPGHTEAFF. Written as DNA, the CDR3 is TGTGCCAGCTCACCACCGGGGCACACTGAAGCTTTCTTT.

This clone was recorded a few times. The rearrangement uses TRBV7-5 and TRBJ2-5; the table calls TRBD2, which could not be checked here. TRBV7-5 is flagged as a pseudogene. The CDR3 has 15 amino acids. CDR3 sequence (DNA): TGTGCCAGAAGCTTCCCCCTAGATGGTCAAGAGACCCAGTACTTC. Its protein product is CARSFPLDGQETQYF.

The chain links TRBV28 to TRBJ1-1; TRBD1 is a possible D gene (6 bases). Germline CDR1 is MDHEN and CDR2 is SYDVKM. The ends were cut back, 7 bases at V and 7 bases at J, with 16 bases in the middle. The CDR3 has 13 amino acids. Written as DNA, the CDR3 is TGTGCCAGCACCCTGAGGACAGCCAGTGAAGCTTTCTTT. Protein sequence: CASTLRTASEAFF.

As to this clone: Other DNA sequences within the sample encode an identical CDR3. V gene TRBV10-3 combines with J gene TRBJ2-5; tentatively, D is TRBD1 (6 bases). Germline V lookup: CDR1 ENHRY, CDR2 SYGVKD. The CDR3 covers 12 residues. The CDR3 DNA reads TGTGCAACCAGGGACAACCAAGAGACCCAGTACTTC. This sequence encodes CATRDNQETQYF.

This clone showed up just once. This sequence joins TRBV4-3 and TRBJ1-2; TRBD1 is a possible D gene (5 bases). Germline V CDR1 and CDR2: LGHNA, YSLEER. This CDR3 region has 15 residues. Trimming removed 0 bases at V and 3 bases at J, with 11 bases between. In nucleotides, the CDR3 is TGCGCCAGCAGCCAAGAGAAGCAGGGACACTATGGCTACACCTTC. Translation gives CASSQEKQGHYGYTF.

In this sample, this clone turned up a few times. The chain is built from TRBV19 and TRBJ2-7, with 9 nucleotides matching TRBD1. V trimming: 3 bases; J trimming: 5 bases; junction bases outside the gene matches: 5. CDR1 and CDR2 from the germline V gene are LNHDA and SQIVND (reference sequence). This CDR3 region has 14 residues. CDR3 sequence: CASSIRDRAHEQYF. CDR3 nucleotides: TGTGCCAGTAGTATCCGGGACAGGGCTCACGAGCAGTACTTC.

As to this clone: Other DNA sequences in this sample translate to the same CDR3. The chain links TRBV7-9 to TRBJ2-7; TRBD1 or TRBD2 may be the D gene (6 bases each). CDR1 SEHNR and CDR2 FQNEAQ come from the germline V gene (reference sequence). Trimming removed 3 bases at V and 4 bases at J, with 10 bases between. There are 13 residues in the CDR3. The CDR3 reads CASSLGGGYEQYF. For the CDR3, the DNA is TGTGCCAGCAGCTTGGGGGGCGGGTACGAGCAGTACTTC.

Concerning this clone itself: At one end, the junction sequence differs from germline, possibly due to a read error. V is TRBV30 and J is TRBJ1-2, with TRBD1 matching over 10 bases. CDR1 and CDR2 (germline): GTSNPN, SVGIG (reference sequence). This CDR3 comprises 14 residues. CDR3 loop: CAWRRDRGNYCYTF. The CDR3 nucleotides read TGTGCCTGGAGACGGGACAGGGGTAACTATTGCTACACCTTC.

This chain links TRBV9 with TRBJ1-1; the D gene is possibly TRBD1 (6 bases). Germline values: CDR1 SGDLS, CDR2 YYNGEE. The V end lost 4 bases, the J end lost 3 bases, and 16 bases lay between the germline ends. The CDR3 is made up of 15 amino acids. The CDR3 loop is CASSPFSGEDTEAFF. The DNA for the CDR3 is TGTGCCAGCAGCCCCTTCTCAGGGGAAGACACTGAAGCTTTCTTT.

This clone was counted only a few times. A far larger clone is one base from this, pointing to a likely read error. This sample also contains other DNA sequences that code for the same CDR3. The rearrangement uses TRBV6-4 and TRBJ2-1, with 9 bases fitting TRBD2. The trim removed 3 bases at V and 6 bases at J, leaving 6 bases unmatched. The V gene's germline CDR1 is MRHNA and CDR2 SNTAGT. This CDR3 is 15 amino acids long. CDR3 DNA: TGTGCCAGCAGTGAGGGACTAGCAGATATCAATGAGCAGTTCTTC. Amino acids: CASSEGLADINEQFF.

The chain combines TRBV11-2 with TRBJ2-7, with 10 bases that match TRBD2. The germline V gene has CDR1 SGHAT and CDR2 FQNNGV. This CDR3 is 17 amino acids long. J was trimmed by 0 bases and V by 2 bases; bases with no gene match: 7. DNA for the CDR3: TGTGCCAGCAGCTTATTGAGCGGGAGGGCCGGCTCCTACGAGCAGTACTTC. Translated: CASSLLSGRAGSYEQYF.

This chain joins TRBV29-1 and TRBJ2-2; no reliable D call. The V gene's germline CDR1 is SQVTM and CDR2 ANQGSEA. Between the trimmed V and J ends, which lost 4 bases and 7 bases, there was a span of 10 bases. The length of the CDR3 is 12 residues. CDR3: CSVVRNGGELFF. The DNA for the CDR3 is TGCAGCGTTGTCCGAAACGGCGGGGAGCTGTTTTTT.

The J gene is TRBJ2-5, the V gene TRBV7-9; D not certain. The CDR3 sequence is 13 residues long. Germline V gene data show CDR1 as SEHNR and CDR2 as FQNEAQ (reference sequence). V was cut by 2 bases and J by 3 bases, with 7 bases left in between. The CDR3 nucleotides read TGTGCCAGCAGCTTAATGGCAGAAGAGACCCAGTACTTC. This translates into CASSLMAEETQYF.

The chain has TRBV7-9 and TRBJ2-3, with D perhaps TRBD2 (6 bases). CDR1 SEHNR and CDR2 FQNEAQ come from the germline V gene (reference sequence). Trimming shortened V by 5 bases and J by 3 bases, and 12 bases separated the two germline ends. The CDR3 contains 14 residues. The CDR3 loop reads CASSLKEGTDTQYF. CDR3 in DNA: TGTGCCAGCAGCCTGAAGGAGGGTACAGATACGCAGTATTTT.

The chain is built from TRBV18 and TRBJ2-1; D uncertain. V lost 1 base and J lost 5, with 9 bases in between. The CDR3 totals 14 residues. Germline V CDR1 and CDR2: KGHSH, LQKENI. This chain's CDR3 is CASSPRAGNNEQFF. The DNA of the CDR3 is TGTGCCAGCTCACCACGGGCAGGCAACAATGAGCAGTTCTTC. Full variable domain (outside the CDR3, taken from reference TRBV18 and TRBJ2-1): NAGVMQNPRHLVRRRGQEARLRCSPMKGHSHVYWYRQLPEEGLKFMVYLQKENIIDESGMPKERFSAEFPKEGPSILRIQQVVRGDSAAYFCASSPRAGNNEQFFGPGTRLTVL.

V usage is TRBV4-2 and J usage is TRBJ2-3; unclear D gene. Germline lookup yields CDR1 LGHNA and CDR2 YNFKEQ. Trimming left V 4 bases short and J 1 base short, with 9 bases between. The CDR3 has 14 residues. The CDR3 spells CASSRNRGTDTQYF. The DNA for the CDR3 is TGTGCCAGCAGCCGGAATAGGGGCACAGATACGCAGTATTTT.

The CDR3 DNA sequence: TGTGCCAGCAGCCTTTATCCGGTGGAAAATTCACCCCTCCACTTT. Its translation is CASSLYPVENSPLHF. The chain combines TRBV6-6 with TRBJ1-6; D is unresolved. CDR1 and CDR2 from the germline V gene are MNHNY and SVGAGI (reference sequence). The CDR3 spans 15 residues. The ends were cut back, 6 bases at V and 7 bases at J, with 16 bases in the middle.